This T cell receptor beta chain emerged from a study of control samples from healthy donors and cancer patients. The germline gives CDR1 SGDLS, CDR2 YYNGEE. V lost 3 bases to trimming and J lost 5 bases; unmatched junction nucleotides: 9. The CDR3 spans 16 residues. Here immunoSEQ multiplex PCR was the method, and the copy in TCRdb shows in-frame clones only, minus some. The table records some 120,000 clones, 85% to 90% of them present only once. The clonotype comes from a woman aged 45 to 65 with colorectal cancer. The rearrangement uses TRBV9 and TRBJ2-2; the match to TRBD1 covers 8 bases. The sample was PBMCs. This CDR3 is CASSGTGTGTTGELFF. CDR3 bases: TGTGCCAGCAGCGGGACCGGGACAGGAACTACCGGGGAGCTGTTTTTT.